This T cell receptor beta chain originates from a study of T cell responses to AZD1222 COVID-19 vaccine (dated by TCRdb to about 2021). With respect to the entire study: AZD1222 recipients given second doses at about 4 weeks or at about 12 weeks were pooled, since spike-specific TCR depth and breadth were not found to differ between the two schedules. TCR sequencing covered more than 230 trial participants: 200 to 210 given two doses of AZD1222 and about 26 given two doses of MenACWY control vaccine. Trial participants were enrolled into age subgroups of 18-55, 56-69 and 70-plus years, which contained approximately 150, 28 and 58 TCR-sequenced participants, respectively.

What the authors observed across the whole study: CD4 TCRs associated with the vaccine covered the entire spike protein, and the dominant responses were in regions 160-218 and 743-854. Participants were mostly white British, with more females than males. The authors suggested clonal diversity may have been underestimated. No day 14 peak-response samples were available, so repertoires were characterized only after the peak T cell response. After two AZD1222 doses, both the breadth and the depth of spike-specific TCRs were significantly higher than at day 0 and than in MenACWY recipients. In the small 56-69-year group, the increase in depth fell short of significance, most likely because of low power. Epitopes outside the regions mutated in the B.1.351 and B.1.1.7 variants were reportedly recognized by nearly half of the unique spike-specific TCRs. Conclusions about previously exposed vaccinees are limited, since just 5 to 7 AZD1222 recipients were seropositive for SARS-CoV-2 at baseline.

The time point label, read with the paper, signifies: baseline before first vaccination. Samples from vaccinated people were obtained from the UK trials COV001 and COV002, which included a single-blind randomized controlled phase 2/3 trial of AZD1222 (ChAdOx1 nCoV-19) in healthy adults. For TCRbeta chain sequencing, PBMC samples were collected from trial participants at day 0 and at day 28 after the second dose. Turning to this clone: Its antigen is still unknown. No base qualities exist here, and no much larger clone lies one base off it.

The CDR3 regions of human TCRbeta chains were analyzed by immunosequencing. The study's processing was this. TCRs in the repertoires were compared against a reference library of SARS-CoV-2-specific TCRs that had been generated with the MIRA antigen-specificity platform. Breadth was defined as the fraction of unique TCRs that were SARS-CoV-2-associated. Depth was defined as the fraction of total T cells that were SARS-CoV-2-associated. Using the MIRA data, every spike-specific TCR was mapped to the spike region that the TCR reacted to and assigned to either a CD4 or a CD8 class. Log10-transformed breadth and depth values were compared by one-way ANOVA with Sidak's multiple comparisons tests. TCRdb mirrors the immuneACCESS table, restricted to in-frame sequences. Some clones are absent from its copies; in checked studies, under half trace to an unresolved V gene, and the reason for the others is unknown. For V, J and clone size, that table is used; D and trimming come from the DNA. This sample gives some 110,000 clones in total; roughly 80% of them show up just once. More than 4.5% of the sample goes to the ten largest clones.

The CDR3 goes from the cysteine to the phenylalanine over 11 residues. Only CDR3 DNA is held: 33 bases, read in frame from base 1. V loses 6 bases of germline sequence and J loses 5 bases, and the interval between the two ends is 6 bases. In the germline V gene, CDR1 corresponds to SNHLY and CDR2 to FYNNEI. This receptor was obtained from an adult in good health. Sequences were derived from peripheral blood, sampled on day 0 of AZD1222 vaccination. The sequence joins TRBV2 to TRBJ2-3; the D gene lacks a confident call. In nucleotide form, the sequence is TGTGCCAGCAGCCTACTAGATACGCAGTATTTT. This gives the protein CASSLLDTQYF.